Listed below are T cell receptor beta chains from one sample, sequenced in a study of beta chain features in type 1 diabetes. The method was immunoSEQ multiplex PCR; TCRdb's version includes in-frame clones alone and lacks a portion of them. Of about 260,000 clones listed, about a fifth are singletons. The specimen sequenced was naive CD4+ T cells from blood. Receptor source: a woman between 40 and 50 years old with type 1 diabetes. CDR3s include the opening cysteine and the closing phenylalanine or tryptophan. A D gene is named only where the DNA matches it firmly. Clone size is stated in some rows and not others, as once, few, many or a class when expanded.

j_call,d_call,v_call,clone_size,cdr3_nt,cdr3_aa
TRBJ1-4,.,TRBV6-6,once,TGTGCCAGCAGTTACCCCGCCGGGGACATTGAAAAACTGTTTTTT,CASSYPAGDIEKLFF
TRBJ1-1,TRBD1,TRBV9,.,TGTGCCAGCAGCGTAGGGAGGGGGCCGGACACTGAAGCTTTCTTT,CASSVGRGPDTEAFF
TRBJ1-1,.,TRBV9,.,TGTGCCAGCAGCGTAGGGGACTTCACTGAAGCTTTCTTT,CASSVGDFTEAFF
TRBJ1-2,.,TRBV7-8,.,TGTGCCAGCAGCCAGCAGGGAATCCCCGAGTATGGCTACACCTTC,CASSQQGIPEYGYTF
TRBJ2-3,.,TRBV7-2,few,TGTGCCAGCAGCTCCCCCGGTTTATATACGCAGTATTTT,CASSSPGLYTQYF
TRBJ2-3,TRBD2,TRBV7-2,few,TGTGCCAGCAGCTTCGGACTAGCCCCAGATACGCAGTATTTT,CASSFGLAPDTQYF
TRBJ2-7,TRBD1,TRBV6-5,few,TGTGCCAGCAGACGGGGGACAGGGGAGTACGAGCAGTACTTC,CASRRGTGEYEQYF
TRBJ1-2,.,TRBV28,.,TGTGCCAGCAGTAAACAGGGTTATGGCTACACCTTC,CASSKQGYGYTF
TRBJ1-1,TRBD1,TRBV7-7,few,TGTGCTAGCAGCTTGACAGGGGGTGACACTGAAGCTTTCTTT,CASSLTGGDTEAFF
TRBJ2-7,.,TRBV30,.,TGTGCCTGGATTCAGACGGGGGTTCGTTACGAGCAGTACTTC,CAWIQTGVRYEQYF
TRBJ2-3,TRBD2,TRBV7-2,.,TGTGCCAGCAGTCGCCGTTCGGGACTAGACACAGATACGCAGTATTTT,CASSRRSGLDTDTQYF
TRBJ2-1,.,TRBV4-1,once,TGCGCCAGCAGCCAAGATTATCAGGTCAGGTATGAGCAGTTCTTC,CASSQDYQVRYEQFF
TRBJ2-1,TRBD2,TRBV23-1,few,TGCGCCAGCCGGACTAGCAAATCATTGACTGAGCAGTTCTTC,CASRTSKSLTEQFF
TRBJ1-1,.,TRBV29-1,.,TGCAGCGTTATTTTGACCCCGAGGGCTGAAGCTTTCTTT,CSVILTPRAEAFF
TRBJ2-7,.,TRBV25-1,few,TGTGCCAGCAGGCCGGCCAGGGGCAGATTCGAGCAGTACTTC,CASRPARGRFEQYF
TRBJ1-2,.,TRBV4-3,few,TGCGCCAGCAGCCAATACGGCTCTCCGGGGTATGGCTACACCTTC,CASSQYGSPGYGYTF
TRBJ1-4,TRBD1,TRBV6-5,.,TGTGCCAGCAGCTCAGACAGGGTTGGGGAAAAACTGTTTTTT,CASSSDRVGEKLFF
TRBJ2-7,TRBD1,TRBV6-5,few,TGTGCCAGCAGACAGACAGGGTCACGAGAGCAGTACTTC,CASRQTGSREQYF
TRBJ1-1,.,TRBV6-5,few,TGTGCCAGCAGTTACGAGGGGAGGGGGACTGAAGCTTTCTTT,CASSYEGRGTEAFF
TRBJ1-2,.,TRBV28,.,TGTGCCAGCAGTTTAACAGTGCACTATGGCTACACCTTC,CASSLTVHYGYTF
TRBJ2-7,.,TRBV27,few,TGTGCCAGCAAAAGAAGCGGGCCCGACACCCACGAGCAGTACTTC,CASKRSGPDTHEQYF
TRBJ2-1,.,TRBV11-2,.,TGTGCCAGCAGCTTAAGGACGGGAAGCTCCTACAATGAGCAGTTCTTC,CASSLRTGSSYNEQFF
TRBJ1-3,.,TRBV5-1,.,TGCGCCAGCAGCTTGTCTTTCTCCTCTGGAAACACCATATATTTT,CASSLSFSSGNTIYF